The clone carrying this T cell receptor (beta chain) was seen more than once but under ten times. What it binds is not known. This entry belongs to a study of beta chain features in type 1 diabetes. Study findings and constraints: The study notes PCR might favor shorter templates equally in patients and controls. For Type 1 diabetes patients, all four CD4+ subsets carried TCRB CDR3s that were moderately but significantly shorter. Over-representation of high TCR-expressing cells was a possible consequence of cDNA sequencing.

The study reverse transcribed the entire isolated RNA, so it sequenced expressed TCRB transcripts. Using immunoSEQ multiplex PCR, the repertoire was profiled, and TCRdb retains in-frame clones only, with some absent. The table records some 140,000 clones, around 10% of them present only once. The ends were cut back, 1 base at V and 8 bases at J, with 14 bases in the middle. This CDR3 has 14 residues. Germline-derived CDR1 and CDR2 are SEHNR and FQNEAQ (reference sequence). Sequencing was carried out using central memory CD4+ T cells from blood. V usage is TRBV7-9 and J usage is TRBJ1-2; possibly TRBD1 for D (5 bases). The clonotype comes from a man aged 30-40 years with type 1 diabetes. Here the CDR3 reads CASSLEAQGRGYTF. DNA of the CDR3: TGTGCCAGCAGCTTAGAGGCCCAGGGTAGAGGCTACACCTTC.